This TCR beta chain comes out of a study of blood T cells in healthy people across ages. Study outcomes and limitations: Older individuals had lower TCR beta diversity per million T cells (the decline was roughly linear).

For this clonotype: The antigen remains undetermined.

A second about 7 to 12 cycle PCR used barcoded and J-beta primers. TCRdb passed the 5' RACE reads through MiXCR, listing each CDR3 protein once. This sample has 750,000 to 950,000 distinct CDR3 sequences, with roughly 24% found just once. Trimming left V 0 bases short and J 4 bases short, with 15 bases between. The CDR3 is 15 residues long. The germline V gene encodes CDR1 DFQATT and CDR2 SNEGSKA (reference sequence). These data are also associated with another study on T cells of mothers and their children. This second study says: The donors comprised a handful of children and their three healthy Caucasian mothers. Comparable shaping of TCR recombination output by thymic selection was observed in related and unrelated pairs.

Sequenced input: blood. The TCR sequence derives from a boy aged 10-17 years in good health. This chain uses TRBV20-1 with TRBJ1-2; no definite D call. Here the CDR3 DNA reads TGCAGTGCTAGAGAATTAGGGCGTTCTAGCTATGGCTACACCTTC. This sequence encodes CSARELGRSSYGYTF.